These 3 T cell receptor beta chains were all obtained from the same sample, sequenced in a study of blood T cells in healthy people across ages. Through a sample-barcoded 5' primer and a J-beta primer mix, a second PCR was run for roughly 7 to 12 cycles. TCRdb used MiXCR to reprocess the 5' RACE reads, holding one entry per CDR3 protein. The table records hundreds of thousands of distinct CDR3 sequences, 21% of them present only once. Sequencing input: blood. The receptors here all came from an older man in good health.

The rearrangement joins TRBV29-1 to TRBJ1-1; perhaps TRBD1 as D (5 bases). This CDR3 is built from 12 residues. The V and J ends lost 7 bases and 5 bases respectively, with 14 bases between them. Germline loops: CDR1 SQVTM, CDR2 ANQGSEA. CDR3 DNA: TGCAGCGCGCCAGGCGGGGGGACTGAAGCTTTCTTT. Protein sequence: CSAPGGGTEAFF. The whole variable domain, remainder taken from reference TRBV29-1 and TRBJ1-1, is SAVISQKPSRDICQRGTSLTIQCQVDSQVTMMFWYRQQPGQSLTLIATANQGSEATYESGFVIDKFPISRPNLTFSTLTVSNMSPEDSSIYLCSAPGGGTEAFFGQGTRLTVV.

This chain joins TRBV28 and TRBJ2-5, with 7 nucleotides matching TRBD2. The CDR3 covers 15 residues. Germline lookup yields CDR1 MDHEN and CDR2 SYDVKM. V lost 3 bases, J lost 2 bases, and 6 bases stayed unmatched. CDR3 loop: CASSLISGGQETQYF. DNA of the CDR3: TGTGCCAGCAGTTTGATTTCGGGGGGTCAAGAGACCCAGTACTTC.

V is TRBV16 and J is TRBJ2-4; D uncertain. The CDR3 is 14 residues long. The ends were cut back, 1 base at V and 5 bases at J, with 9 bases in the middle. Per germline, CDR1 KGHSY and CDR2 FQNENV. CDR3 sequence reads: CASSQWTGQNIQYF. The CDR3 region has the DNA TGTGCCAGCAGCCAATGGACCGGGCAAAACATTCAGTACTTC.